This note documents a single TCR beta chain sequence. Its specificity is not known. The record originates from a study of vaccination and CD4 T cells after COVID-19. Treatment indicated: roughly ten-day PBMC culture with coronavirus spike peptide pools or control peptides (ViraFEST assay). This CDR3 has 16 amino acids. J lost 7 bases, V lost 6 bases, and 17 bases had no gene match. The germline V gene encodes CDR1 MNHNS and CDR2 SASEGT. Sequenced with the Oncomine TCR Beta short-read assay was DNA taken from cultured CD4+ T cells. TCRdb independently ran MiXCR on the PCR reads; one entry per CDR3 protein. The sample yields some 12,000 distinct CDR3 sequences, 55% to 65% seen once.

The clonotype was recovered from a human donor who had recovered from COVID-19. The source was CD4+ T cells from blood, cultured in vitro, collected before SARS-CoV-2 vaccination. This chain uses TRBV6-1 with TRBJ2-5, with 7 nucleotides matching TRBD2. The CDR3 coding sequence is TGTGCCAGCAGAAGAGTAGGCGGGAGCGGAAGGCGGACCCAGTACTTC. Amino acids: CASRRVGGSGRRTQYF.